These 31 T cell receptor beta chains share one sample of origin, sequenced in a study of T cell responses to AZD1222 COVID-19 vaccine. Assay used: immunoSEQ multiplex PCR; TCRdb lists only in-frame clones, some missing. The top ten clones hold about 3.4% of a sample with approximately 160,000 clones, about 91% of them seen once. Sequenced here: peripheral blood, sampled on day 0 of MenACWY control vaccination. The receptors shown here come from an adult in good health.

The chain carries TRBV4-3 and TRBJ2-5; D is ambiguous. Trimming removed 1 base at V and 7 bases at J, with 10 bases between. This CDR3 contains 13 residues. The germline V gene has CDR1 LGHNA and CDR2 YSLEER. The chain's CDR3 is CASSQGPGGTQYF. Here the CDR3 DNA reads TGCGCCAGCAGCCAAGGTCCCGGCGGGACCCAGTACTTC.

V gene TRBV4-3 combines with J gene TRBJ1-1; a weak D match, TRBD1 (5 bases). The length of the CDR3 is 15 residues. V was pared by 4 bases and J by 0 bases, with 12 bases between. Germline V gives CDR1 LGHNA, CDR2 YSLEER. The CDR3 spells CASSLSEGMNTEAFF. DNA for the CDR3: TGCGCCAGCAGCCTATCCGAGGGGATGAACACTGAAGCTTTCTTT.

This clone is a singleton in its sample. This sequence joins TRBV6-5 and TRBJ2-7, with a tentative D call TRBD2 (5 bases). The V gene lost 5 bases and the J gene lost 0 bases, with 8 bases spanning the gap. Looked up from germline, CDR1 is MNHEY and CDR2 is SVGAGI. This CDR3 spans 13 amino acids. CDR3 region: CASSPSYSYEQYF. CDR3 DNA sequence: TGTGCCAGCAGTCCTAGCTACTCCTACGAGCAGTACTTC.

This clone was seen only a few times. The CDR3 here is CASSLQLNTEAFF. Written as DNA, the CDR3 is TGTGCCAGCAGCTTACAGCTGAACACTGAAGCTTTCTTT. This chain joins TRBV7-2 and TRBJ1-1; D not certain. The germline CDR1 and CDR2 sequences are SGHTA and FQGNSA. Trimming took 2 bases from V and 0 from J, leaving 4 bases between them. The CDR3 is made up of 13 amino acids.

A single count supports this clone. The rearrangement joins TRBV24-1 to TRBJ2-3; 13 bases match TRBD2. The CDR3 covers 16 residues. V dropped 3 bases and J dropped 5; count of bases not matched to a gene: 4. Germline V gene lookup returns CDR1 KGHDR and CDR2 SFDVKD. CDR3 amino acids: CATSDTSGGARDTQYF. The CDR3 DNA follows: TGTGCCACCAGTGATACTAGCGGGGGGGCGAGAGATACGCAGTATTTT.

To note about this clone: Other DNA sequences in the sample encode the same CDR3. This chain connects TRBV4-2 to TRBJ2-2; perhaps TRBD2 as D (5 bases). Per germline, CDR1 LGHNA and CDR2 YNFKEQ. V dropped 0 bases and J dropped 1 base, with 9 bases sitting between them. The CDR3 is made up of 16 amino acids. The chain's CDR3 is CASSQETGWNTGELFF. The CDR3 nucleotides read TGTGCCAGCAGCCAAGAGACGGGGTGGAACACCGGGGAGCTGTTTTTT.

This sequence joins TRBV5-8 and TRBJ1-1, with 8 bases that match TRBD1. Losses at the gene ends were 3 bases for V and 0 bases for J; bases not matched to a gene: 7. The CDR3 has 16 amino acids. CDR1 and CDR2 from the germline V gene are SGHTS and YDEGEE. The CDR3 region is CASSSGQGGVNTEAFF. Here the CDR3 DNA reads TGTGCCAGCAGCTCCGGACAGGGAGGAGTGAACACTGAAGCTTTCTTT.

The rearrangement uses TRBV5-1 and TRBJ2-1, with 9 bases identical to TRBD2. This CDR3 has 15 amino acids. V lost 0 bases, J lost 6 bases, and 4 bases stayed unmatched. The germline CDR1 and CDR2 sequences are SGHRS and YFSETQ. CDR3 region: CASSLEAGGFNEQFF. The CDR3 DNA sequence: TGCGCCAGCAGCTTGGAAGCGGGAGGATTCAATGAGCAGTTCTTC. Combining the CDR3 with reference TRBV5-1 and TRBJ2-1 gives the whole variable domain KAGVTQTPRYLIKTRGQQVTLSCSPISGHRSVSWYQQTPGQGLQFLFEYFSETQRNKGNFPGRFSGRQFSNSRSEMNVSTLELGDSALYLCASSLEAGGFNEQFFGPGTRLTVL.

A few counts support this clone. The chain employs TRBV5-4 and TRBJ1-1, with a possible D match to TRBD1 (6 bases). The germline CDR1 and CDR2 sequences are SGHNT and YYREEE (reference sequence). V lost 5 bases to trimming and J lost 3 bases, with 14 bases between them. This CDR3 region has 14 residues. The CDR3 DNA follows: TGTGCCAGCAGGCCTCAGGGGATGTACACTGAAGCTTTCTTT. Its translation: CASRPQGMYTEAFF.

CDR3 region: CASGGADSYEQYF. DNA of the CDR3: TGTGCCAGCGGGGGGGCAGACTCCTACGAGCAGTACTTC. V is TRBV7-9 and J is TRBJ2-7, with D perhaps TRBD2 (7 bases). Germline V gene lookup returns CDR1 SEHNR and CDR2 FQNEAQ (reference sequence). The CDR3 is 13 residues long. The V end was cut by 8 bases, the J end by 0 bases, with 11 bases between.

The chain couples TRBV9 to TRBJ1-2, with D possibly being TRBD1 (5 bases). Trimming took 4 bases from V and 0 from J, leaving 13 bases between them. CDR3 size: 15 residues. CDR1 is SGDLS and CDR2 is YYNGEE in the germline V gene. The CDR3 reads CASSPRTPSNYGYTF. DNA for the CDR3: TGTGCCAGCAGCCCCCGGACACCATCTAACTATGGCTACACCTTC.

The CDR3 DNA reads as TGTGCCAGCAGATCCGGGACCGAGGGGTATACGCAGTATTTT. Amino acid sequence: CASRSGTEGYTQYF. V gene TRBV5-4 combines with J gene TRBJ2-3; TRBD1 or TRBD2 may be the D gene (5 bases each). Germline V gene lookup returns CDR1 SGHNT and CDR2 YYREEE (reference sequence). V lost 5 bases, J lost 7 bases, and 17 bases lay in between. This CDR3 has 14 residues.

This chain links TRBV28 with TRBJ2-7, with 7 nucleotides matching TRBD2. V shed 7 bases, J shed 0 bases, and the junction held 6 bases outside the gene matches. This CDR3 is built from 14 residues. CDR1 and CDR2 (germline): MDHEN, SYDVKM. CDR3 region: CASTSGTNSYEQYF. In DNA, the CDR3 is TGTGCCAGCACCTCCGGGACTAACTCCTACGAGCAGTACTTC.

V usage is TRBV3-1 (or the pseudogene TRBV3-2) and J usage is TRBJ1-2; D is undetermined. CDR3 length: 14 residues. The V gene lost 6 bases and the J gene lost 6 bases, with 17 bases spanning the gap. Germline values: CDR1 LGHDT, CDR2 YNNKEL (reference sequence). The CDR3 loop is CASRPLAEMDGYTF. CDR3 nucleotides: TGTGCCAGCAGACCTCTGGCGGAGATGGATGGCTACACCTTC.

V and J are TRBV25-1 and TRBJ1-6; D is undetermined. The germline V gene has CDR1 MGHDK and CDR2 SYGVNS. The ends were cut back, 5 bases at V and 8 bases at J, with 10 bases in the middle. The CDR3 has 13 residues. CDR3 sequence: CASSTTAYSPLHF. Here the CDR3 DNA reads TGTGCCAGCAGTACTACAGCGTATTCACCCCTCCACTTT.

The chain carries TRBV13 and TRBJ2-7; 8 bases match TRBD1. CDR1 PRHDT and CDR2 FYEKMQ come from the germline V gene (reference sequence). The CDR3 consists of 16 residues. Losses at the gene ends were 5 bases for V and 7 bases for J; bases not matched to a gene: 16. The CDR3 DNA is TGTGCCAGCAGCCCCCCCCAGGGCAGGGGGCGCGCTGAGCAGTACTTC. Amino acid sequence: CASSPPQGRGRAEQYF.

The CDR3 bases are TGTGCCACCAGTGACCCCGGGAGGGGGCAGGCCGAGCAGTACTTC. Protein: CATSDPGRGQAEQYF. The chain is built from TRBV24-1 and TRBJ2-7, with D possibly being TRBD2 (8 bases). Looked up from germline, CDR1 is KGHDR and CDR2 is SFDVKD. The CDR3 has 15 amino acids. V dropped 4 bases and J dropped 6 bases, with 18 bases sitting between them.

This rearrangement joins TRBV6-5 to TRBJ1-2, with TRBD1 matching over 7 bases. The germline gives CDR1 MNHEY, CDR2 SVGAGI. CDR3 length equals 13 residues. Losses at the gene ends were 6 bases for V and 4 bases for J; bases not matched to a gene: 5. This chain's CDR3 is CASSRTGTYGYTF. The DNA of the CDR3 is TGTGCCAGCAGCCGGACAGGTACCTATGGCTACACCTTC.

J is TRBJ1-4 and V is TRBV4-3; 7 bases fit TRBD1. Germline V gene data show CDR1 as LGHNA and CDR2 as YSLEER. The CDR3 loop spans 15 amino acids. Germline trimming cut 1 base from V and 5 bases from J; bases unmatched to any gene: 4. The CDR3 loop is CASSQGGTENEKLFF. In nucleotides, the CDR3 is TGCGCCAGCAGCCAAGGTGGGACAGAGAATGAAAAACTGTTTTTT.

The V gene is TRBV2, the J gene TRBJ1-6, with 8 bases matching TRBD1. This CDR3 is 15 amino acids long. Germline CDR1 SNHLY, CDR2 FYNNEI. V was clipped by 6 bases and J by 1 base; unmatched bases: 2. The CDR3 DNA reads as TGTGCCAGCAGACGACAGGGGTCCTATAATTCACCCCTCCACTTT. Translation: CASRRQGSYNSPLHF.

The chain joins TRBV11-3 to TRBJ1-1, with a tentative D call TRBD1 (5 bases). The CDR3 has 15 amino acids. Trimming took 5 bases from V and 0 from J, leaving 13 bases between them. Germline loops: CDR1 SGHNT, CDR2 YENEEA. Here the CDR3 reads CASSEPGRMNTEAFF. The CDR3 DNA is TGTGCCAGCAGCGAACCGGGACGGATGAACACTGAAGCTTTCTTT.

The gene calls are TRBV7-2 and TRBJ1-1; D remains ambiguous. Germline CDR1 reads SGHTA; CDR2 reads FQGNSA. This CDR3 has 13 residues. Trimming removed 5 bases from V and 1 base from J, with 8 bases in between. The CDR3 DNA sequence: TGTGCCAGCAGCCCACGACAGAACACTGAAGCTTTCTTT. This translates into CASSPRQNTEAFF.

This chain joins TRBV6-2 or TRBV6-3 and TRBJ1-1; TRBD1 matches 9 bases. CDR1 MNHEY and CDR2 SVGEGT come from the germline V gene. Losses at the gene ends were 1 base for V and 1 base for J; bases not matched to a gene: 7. The CDR3 length is 17 residues. CDR3 protein: CASSYLKPGQGNTEAFF. The CDR3 DNA reads as TGTGCCAGCAGTTACTTAAAACCGGGACAGGGGAACACTGAAGCTTTCTTT.

This sequence joins TRBV4-3 and TRBJ1-2, with 7 bases fitting TRBD1. The CDR3 runs 16 residues. CDR1 and CDR2 (germline): LGHNA, YSLEER. V shed 0 bases and J 4 bases; nucleotides not matched to a gene: 8. CDR3 residues: CASSQEPRGDGYGYTF. Here the CDR3 DNA reads TGCGCCAGCAGCCAAGAACCCAGGGGGGACGGCTATGGCTACACCTTC.

This chain uses TRBV5-1 with TRBJ2-1, with 7 bases matching TRBD2. The V gene end was trimmed by 0 bases and the J gene end by 4 bases; junction bases not matched to a gene: 4. This CDR3 region has 15 residues. Germline CDR1 is SGHRS and CDR2 is YFSETQ. The CDR3 here is CASSLVAGPYNEQFF. CDR3 coding DNA: TGCGCCAGCAGCTTGGTAGCGGGTCCTTACAATGAGCAGTTCTTC. The variable domain in full, completed from reference TRBV5-1 and TRBJ2-1, reads KAGVTQTPRYLIKTRGQQVTLSCSPISGHRSVSWYQQTPGQGLQFLFEYFSETQRNKGNFPGRFSGRQFSNSRSEMNVSTLELGDSALYLCASSLVAGPYNEQFFGPGTRLTVL.

The chain couples TRBV27 to TRBJ2-2, with 11 bases matching TRBD1. This CDR3 contains 16 residues. The germline CDR1 and CDR2 sequences are MNHEY and SMNVEV (reference sequence). V dropped 8 bases and J dropped 9; count of bases not matched to a gene: 14. The CDR3 region is CASARPGQGVGRELFF. CDR3 bases: TGTGCCAGCGCAAGGCCGGGACAGGGGGTAGGACGGGAGCTGTTTTTT.

The genes are TRBV28 and TRBJ2-1; the match to TRBD2 covers 8 bases. After removal of 4 bases from V and 5 bases from J, the junction contained 1 base not matched to a gene. The germline V gene encodes CDR1 MDHEN and CDR2 SYDVKM. This CDR3 has 13 residues. This chain's CDR3 is CASSSGGNNEQFF. CDR3 DNA: TGTGCCAGCAGTTCGGGGGGGAACAATGAGCAGTTCTTC.

Only a few counts were recorded for this clone. V usage is TRBV7-2 and J usage is TRBJ1-5; D remains unclear. Trimming removed 8 bases at V and 2 bases at J, with 25 bases between. The CDR3 length is 18 residues. Germline CDR1 is SGHTA and CDR2 is FQGNSA. This CDR3 reads CASRLYLSRAGGNQPQHF. CDR3 DNA: TGTGCCAGCCGACTCTACCTAAGTAGGGCAGGTGGCAATCAGCCCCAGCATTTT.

This chain uses TRBV24-1 with TRBJ2-1, with TRBD1 matching 8 bases. CDR3 size: 15 residues. Germline CDR1 and CDR2: KGHDR and SFDVKD. Losses at the gene ends were 0 bases for V and 7 bases for J; bases not matched to a gene: 4. CDR3 amino acids: CATSDLRQGANEQFF. CDR3 nucleotide sequence: TGTGCCACCAGTGATTTGAGGCAGGGGGCAAATGAGCAGTTCTTC.

V is TRBV19 and J is TRBJ1-2, with D possibly being TRBD1 (5 bases). V lost 5 bases, J lost 4 bases, and 11 bases lay in between. Germline CDR1 reads LNHDA; CDR2 reads SQIVND (reference sequence). The CDR3 contains 13 residues. The chain's CDR3 is CASSLQAIYGYTF. Here the CDR3 DNA reads TGTGCCAGTAGTTTACAGGCAATCTATGGCTACACCTTC.

The chain is built from TRBV4-1 and TRBJ2-7, with 8 bases aligning to TRBD2. CDR3 length: 15 amino acids. Germline trimming cut 0 bases from V and 7 bases from J; bases unmatched to any gene: 8. Per germline, CDR1 MGHRA and CDR2 YSYEKL. This CDR3 reads CASSQDDRGGWEQYF. In nucleotides, the CDR3 is TGCGCCAGCAGCCAAGATGATCGGGGGGGTTGGGAGCAGTACTTC.